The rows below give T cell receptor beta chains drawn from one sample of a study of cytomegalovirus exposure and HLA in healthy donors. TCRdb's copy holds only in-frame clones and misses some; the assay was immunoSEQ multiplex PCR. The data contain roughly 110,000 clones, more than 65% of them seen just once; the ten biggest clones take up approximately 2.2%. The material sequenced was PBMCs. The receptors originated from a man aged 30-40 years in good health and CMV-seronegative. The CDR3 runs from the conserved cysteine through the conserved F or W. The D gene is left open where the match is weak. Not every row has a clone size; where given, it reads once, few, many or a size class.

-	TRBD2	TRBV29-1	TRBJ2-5	CSSRAGEATQYF	TGCAGCTCCCGGGCGGGAGAAGCTACCCAGTACTTC
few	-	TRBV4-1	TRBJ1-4	CASSQPGQPNEKLFF	TGCGCCAGCAGCCAGCCAGGACAGCCTAATGAAAAACTGTTTTTT
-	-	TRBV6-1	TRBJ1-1	CASSQSRTEAFF	TGTGCCAGCAGTCAAAGTCGGACTGAAGCTTTCTTT
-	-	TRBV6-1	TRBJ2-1	CASRILRGINNEQFF	TGTGCCAGCAGGATCTTACGGGGGATAAACAATGAGCAGTTCTTC
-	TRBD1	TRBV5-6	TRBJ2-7	CASRLYRGREQYF	TGTGCCAGCCGACTATACAGGGGACGCGAGCAGTACTTC
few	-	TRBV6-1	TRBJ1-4	CASSEERRTNEKLFF	TGTGCCAGCAGTGAAGAAAGGCGGACTAATGAAAAACTGTTTTTT
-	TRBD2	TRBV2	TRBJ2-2	CPGRGGANTGELFF	TGTCCAGGCCGGGGGGGCGCGAACACCGGGGAGCTGTTTTTT
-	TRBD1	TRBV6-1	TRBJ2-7	CASSEWGGPQGAIVPYEQYF	TGTGCCAGCAGTGAATGGGGAGGTCCACAGGGGGCAATCGTCCCCTACGAGCAGTACTTC
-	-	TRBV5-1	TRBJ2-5	CASSLRAPEETQYF	TGCGCCAGCAGCTTAAGAGCCCCTGAAGAGACCCAGTACTTC
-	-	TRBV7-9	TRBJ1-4	CASSWPTNEKLFF	TGTGCCAGCAGCTGGCCAACTAATGAAAAACTGTTTTTT
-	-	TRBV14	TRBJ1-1	CASSPQVLMNTEAFF	TGTGCCAGCAGCCCCCAGGTCCTTATGAACACTGAAGCTTTCTTT
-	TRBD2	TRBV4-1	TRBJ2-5	CASSQDPGLPQETQYF	TGCGCCAGCAGCCAGGATCCGGGACTACCACAAGAGACCCAGTACTTC
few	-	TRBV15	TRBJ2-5	CATSTGWGQETQYF	TGTGCCACCAGCACAGGGTGGGGCCAAGAGACCCAGTACTTC
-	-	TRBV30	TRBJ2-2	CAWSPLRGDFSTGELFF	TGTGCCTGGAGTCCCCTCAGGGGGGACTTTTCCACCGGGGAGCTGTTTTTT
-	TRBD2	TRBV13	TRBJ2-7	CASSFGLAGGWYEQYF	TGTGCCAGCAGCTTTGGACTAGCGGGAGGTTGGTACGAGCAGTACTTC
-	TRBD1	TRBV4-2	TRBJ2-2	CASSPRDREAGELFF	TGTGCCAGCAGCCCCCGGGACAGGGAGGCCGGGGAGCTGTTTTTT
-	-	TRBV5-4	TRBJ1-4	CASSLPGGQGEKLFF	TGTGCCAGCAGCCTCCCCGGGGGGCAAGGTGAAAAACTGTTTTTT
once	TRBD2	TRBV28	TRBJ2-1	CASSPGTSLVNEQFF	TGTGCCAGCAGCCCCGGGACTAGCTTAGTCAATGAGCAGTTCTTC
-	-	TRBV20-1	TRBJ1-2	CSARQYGYTF	TGCAGTGCTAGACAGTATGGCTACACCTTC
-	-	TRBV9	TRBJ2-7	CASSPHPGTPYEQYF	TGTGCCAGCAGCCCCCACCCCGGGACTCCCTACGAGCAGTACTTC
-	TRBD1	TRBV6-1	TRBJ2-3	CASSPGGEGQYF	TGTGCCAGCAGCCCAGGGGGCGAGGGGCAGTATTTT
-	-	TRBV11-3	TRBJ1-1	CASSLGTDTEAFF	TGTGCCAGCAGCTTAGGGACAGACACTGAAGCTTTCTTT
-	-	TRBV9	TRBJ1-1	CASSAPSGGNTEAFF	TGTGCCAGCAGCGCGCCAAGTGGCGGCAACACTGAAGCTTTCTTT
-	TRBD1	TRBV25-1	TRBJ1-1	CASSPWTGHNAEAFF	TGTGCCAGCAGCCCGTGGACAGGGCACAACGCTGAAGCTTTCTTT
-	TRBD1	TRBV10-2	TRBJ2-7	CASSGGQGTYEQYF	TGCGCCAGCAGTGGAGGACAGGGGACCTACGAGCAGTACTTC
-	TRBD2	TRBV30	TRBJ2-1	CAWSAEASGGAYNEQFF	TGTGCCTGGAGTGCCGAGGCTAGCGGGGGGGCCTACAATGAGCAGTTCTTC
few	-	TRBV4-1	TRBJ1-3	CASRRVGQSGNTIYF	TGCGCCAGCAGACGGGTCGGACAGTCTGGAAACACCATATATTTT
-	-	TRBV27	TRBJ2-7	CASRSNREGREQYF	TGTGCCAGCAGGTCTAACAGGGAGGGACGCGAGCAGTACTTC
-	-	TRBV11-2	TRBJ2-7	CASSLGGHEQYF	TGTGCCAGCAGCTTAGGTGGGCACGAGCAGTACTTC
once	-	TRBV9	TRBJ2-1	CASSVGGGRGNEQFF	TGTGCCAGCAGCGTAGGGGGCGGTAGGGGCAATGAGCAGTTCTTC
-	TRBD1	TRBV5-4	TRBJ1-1	CASSPDPDRLNTEAFF	TGTGCCAGCAGCCCCGACCCGGACAGGCTGAACACTGAAGCTTTCTTT
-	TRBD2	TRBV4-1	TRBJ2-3	CASSQGAGGYSTDTQYF	TGCGCCAGCAGCCAGGGAGCGGGGGGCTATAGCACAGATACGCAGTATTTT
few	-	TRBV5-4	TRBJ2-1	CASSFYRVDEQFF	TGTGCCAGCAGCTTCTATCGGGTGGATGAGCAGTTCTTC
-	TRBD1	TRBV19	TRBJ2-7	CASSVQGVYEQYF	TGTGCCAGTAGTGTACAGGGGGTCTACGAGCAGTACTTC
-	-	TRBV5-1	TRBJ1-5	CASRLEAGNQPQHF	TGCGCCAGCAGATTGGAAGCGGGGAATCAGCCCCAGCATTTT
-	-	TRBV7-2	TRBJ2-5	CASSSVQETQYF	TGTGCCAGCAGCTCTGTACAAGAGACCCAGTACTTC
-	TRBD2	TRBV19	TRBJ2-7	CASSMGRDYLTGLNHEQYF	TGTGCCAGTAGTATGGGTCGGGACTACCTTACTGGCTTAAACCACGAGCAGTACTTC
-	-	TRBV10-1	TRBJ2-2	CASSRGGFGELFF	TGCGCCTCGTCTAGGGGGGGATTCGGGGAGCTGTTTTTT
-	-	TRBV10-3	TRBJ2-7	CALQVMAADEQYF	TGTGCCTTACAGGTTATGGCCGCGGACGAGCAGTACTTC
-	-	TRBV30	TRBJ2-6	CACTRDNSGANVLTF	TGTGCCTGTACCCGGGACAACTCTGGGGCCAACGTCCTGACTTTC
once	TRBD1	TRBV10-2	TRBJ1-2	CASSKGQGYGYTF	TGCGCCAGCAGTAAGGGACAGGGCTATGGCTACACCTTC
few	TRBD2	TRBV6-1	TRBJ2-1	CASSVIAGGNNEQFF	TGTGCCAGCAGCGTAATAGCGGGGGGGAACAATGAGCAGTTCTTC
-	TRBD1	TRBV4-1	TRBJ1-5	CASSQVLDRVKHF	TGCGCCAGCAGCCAAGTTCTTGACAGGGTCAAACATTTT
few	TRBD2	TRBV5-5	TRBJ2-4	CASSWGTSSHF	TGTGCCAGCAGCTGGGGGACTAGCTCGCACTTC
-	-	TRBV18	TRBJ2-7	CASRGGGGSYEQYF	TGTGCCAGCAGGGGCGGGGGCGGATCATACGAGCAGTACTTC
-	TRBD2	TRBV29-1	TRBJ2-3	CSVDRLAGSDTQYF	TGCAGCGTTGATCGACTAGCGGGATCTGATACGCAGTATTTT
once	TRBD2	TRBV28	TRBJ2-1	CASTRTSGLYNEQFF	TGTGCCAGCACCAGGACTAGCGGACTTTACAATGAGCAGTTCTTC
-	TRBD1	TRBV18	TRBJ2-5	CASSPGRAGGETQYF	TGTGCCAGCTCACCGGGTAGAGCAGGGGGCGAGACCCAGTACTTC
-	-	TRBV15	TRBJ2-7	CATSGLTSEQYF	TGTGCCACCAGCGGACTTACTAGCGAGCAGTACTTC
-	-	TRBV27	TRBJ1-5	CATGQSNQPQHF	TGTGCCACAGGACAGAGCAATCAGCCCCAGCATTTT
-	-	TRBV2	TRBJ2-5	CASRRLSQETQYF	TGTGCCAGCAGGAGACTTTCGCAAGAGACCCAGTACTTC
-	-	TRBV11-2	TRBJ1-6	CASSTRQGGSPLHF	TGTGCCAGCAGCACCCGGCAGGGTGGATCACCCCTCCACTTT
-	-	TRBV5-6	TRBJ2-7	CASSFTRTYEQYF	TGTGCCAGCAGCTTCACGAGGACCTACGAGCAGTACTTC
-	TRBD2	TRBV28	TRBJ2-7	CASSPVAGTQDEQYF	TGTGCCAGCAGTCCCGTAGCGGGGACCCAGGACGAGCAGTACTTC
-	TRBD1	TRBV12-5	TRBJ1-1	CASGIQGGNTEAFF	TGTGCTAGTGGTATACAGGGGGGGAACACTGAAGCTTTCTTT
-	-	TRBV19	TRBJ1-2	CASSTGGYGYTF	TGTGCCAGTAGTACCGGGGGTTATGGCTACACCTTC
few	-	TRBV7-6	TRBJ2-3	CASSLVADTQYF	TGTGCCAGCAGCTTAGTAGCAGATACGCAGTATTTT
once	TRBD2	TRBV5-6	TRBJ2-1	CASSWRTSGPRADEQFF	TGTGCCAGCAGCTGGAGGACTAGCGGGCCGAGGGCGGATGAGCAGTTCTTC